The entry below gives a single T cell receptor beta chain sequence along with its context. Its antigen is currently unknown. This sample is drawn from a study of T cell repertoires in cytomegalovirus infection. Study information: Both CMV infection and a matching HLA type were indicated by public TCR beta signatures.

The V gene end was trimmed by 2 bases and the J gene end by 1 base; junction bases not matched to a gene: 17. The V gene's germline CDR1 is MNHNY and CDR2 SVGAGI (reference sequence). The CDR3 covers 20 residues. A single record per CDR3 protein comes from TCRdb applying MiXCR to the reads. The data contain 830,000 or so distinct CDR3 sequences, 30% to 35% of them singletons. Study-wide points: Across the ex vivo response, the dominant clonotypes were HLA-C-restricted CMV-specific TCR beta clonotypes.

Here the sequenced sample was cultured CD8+ T cells from PBMCs, taken from culture after CMV antigen stimulation. The sequence was obtained from a human donor in good health (CMV status not recorded). Some clones in this sample may be carry-over from other donors' samples. The rearrangement uses TRBV6-6 and TRBJ2-3, with TRBD2 matching over 8 bases. The CDR3 here is CASSYRSWDIAGLRTDTQYF. In DNA, the CDR3 is TGTGCCAGCAGTTACCGTAGCTGGGACATAGCGGGGCTCCGCACAGATACGCAGTATTTT.